This T cell receptor beta chain was profiled in a study of shared clonotypes between healthy human individuals. A note on this clone: The identical CDR3 is also encoded by other nucleotide sequences in the sample.

The CDR3 totals 13 residues. V lost 7 bases, J lost 2 bases, and 11 bases lay in between. Germline V gene sequence: CDR1 MNHNY, CDR2 SVGAGI (reference sequence). TCRdb's table, derived via immunoSEQ multiplex PCR, lists solely in-frame clones and lacks some. This sample has roughly 2 million clones, with 85% to 95% found just once. Donors were Caucasian adults residing in Nashville, Tennessee, USA. The receptor was isolated from a man younger than 35 in good health. The chain links TRBV6-6 to TRBJ1-1; D may be TRBD1 (5 bases). Sequencing was performed on naive CD4+ T cells sorted from blood. Subset: CD45RA+ positively selected. The CDR3, as DNA: TGTGCCAGCATCCCGGGGGGAAACACTGAAGCTTTCTTT. Translated: CASIPGGNTEAFF.